This T cell receptor (beta chain) was documented in a study of beta chain features in type 1 diabetes. This clone was counted a few times. The ends were cut back, 4 bases at V and 2 bases at J, with 15 bases in the middle. Germline V CDR1 and CDR2: MNHNS, SASEGT. The CDR3 is made up of 15 amino acids. Each of the CD4+ naive, central memory, regulatory and stem cell-like memory populations was sorted via CD45RO/CCR7/CD25/CD127/CD95/CD27. cDNA synthesis used the whole RNA isolate, giving expressed TCRB sequences. Here immunoSEQ multiplex PCR was the method, and the copy in TCRdb shows in-frame clones only, minus some. The profile shows hundreds of thousands of clones, about 29% of them singletons.

This sequence was found in a man younger than 30 in good health. The rearrangement uses TRBV6-1 and TRBJ2-7; D is possibly TRBD2 (6 bases). Sequencing used naive CD4+ T cells from blood. Here the CDR3 DNA reads TGTGCCAGCAGTGCTTCGTTCGGGGGAACCTACGAGCAGTACTTC. Protein: CASSASFGGTYEQYF.